The 16 T cell receptor beta chains reported below all come from one sample, sequenced in a study of T cell responses to AZD1222 COVID-19 vaccine. Method: immunoSEQ multiplex PCR; TCRdb's copy keeps in-frame clones and lacks some. The sample carries roughly 80,000 clones, roughly 89% recorded once. Sequencing was performed on peripheral blood, taken 28 days after the second AZD1222 dose. The source is an adult who received the AZD1222 COVID-19 vaccine.

This clone was recorded a few times. This chain joins TRBV7-2 and TRBJ1-6, with TRBD1 as a possible D gene (6 bases). V dropped 5 bases and J dropped 5 bases, with 13 bases sitting between them. Per the germline V gene, CDR1 is SGHTA and CDR2 is FQGNSA. The length of the CDR3 is 15 residues. The CDR3 nucleotides are TGTGCCAGCAGCGTCAAACAGGGACATAATTCACCCCTCCACTTT. Protein: CASSVKQGHNSPLHF.

In DNA, the CDR3 is TGTGCCAGCAGCTTAACCTTGACGGGGCTTGGAAACACCATATATTTT. Its protein product is CASSLTLTGLGNTIYF. This chain joins TRBV7-6 and TRBJ1-3; D is possibly TRBD1 (5 bases). The CDR3 totals 16 residues. Germline V gene sequence: CDR1 SGHVS, CDR2 FNYEAQ. Trimming shortened V by 2 bases and J by 3 bases, and 14 bases separated the two germline ends.

The chain employs TRBV7-2 and TRBJ1-1; D uncertain. CDR3 length equals 13 residues. Germline assignment: CDR1 SGHTA and CDR2 FQGNSA. Trimming removed 2 bases from V and 1 base from J, with 5 bases in between. The CDR3 DNA is TGTGCCAGCAGCTTACGGAAGAACACTGAAGCTTTCTTT. It translates to CASSLRKNTEAFF.

The V and J genes are TRBV5-1 and TRBJ1-1, with a weak D call TRBD1 (5 bases). The CDR3 has 14 residues. Trimming left V 5 bases short and J 1 base short, with 12 bases between. From germline, CDR1 is SGHRS and CDR2 YFSETQ. The CDR3 here is CASSIGGPNTEAFF. CDR3 DNA sequence: TGCGCCAGCAGTATTGGGGGTCCGAACACTGAAGCTTTCTTT.

The gene calls are TRBV3-1 (or the pseudogene TRBV3-2) and TRBJ1-2; 7 bases agree with TRBD1. The germline gives CDR1 LGHDT, CDR2 YNNKEL (reference sequence). CDR3 length: 18 residues. V lost 6 bases to trimming and J lost 5 bases; unmatched junction nucleotides: 21. DNA of the CDR3: TGTGCCAGCAGTCAACCCGGTGAACAGGGGTTTAATGGGTATGGCTACACCTTC. Translating gives CASSQPGEQGFNGYGYTF.

The J gene is TRBJ2-3, the V gene TRBV11-2; 9 bases fit TRBD1. The CDR3 is 18 amino acids. Germline CDR1 is SGHAT and CDR2 is FQNNGV. V was pared by 5 bases and J by 2 bases, with 14 bases of the junction left unmatched. The CDR3 loop reads CASSPRYPGTGPTDTQYF. CDR3 DNA: TGTGCCAGCAGCCCCCGATACCCCGGGACAGGGCCCACAGATACGCAGTATTTT.

Notes on this clone: The sample has other DNA sequences that encode this CDR3 too. J is TRBJ1-3 and V is TRBV9; D is perhaps TRBD1 (5 bases). The CDR3 is 14 residues long. The V gene's germline CDR1 is SGDLS and CDR2 YYNGEE. Trimming removed 0 bases at V and 2 bases at J, with 6 bases between. This CDR3 is CASSVGGPGNTIYF. The DNA of the CDR3 is TGTGCCAGCAGCGTAGGGGGACCTGGAAACACCATATATTTT.

This clone was picked up a small number of times. V and J are TRBV11-2 and TRBJ1-4, with unresolved D. The CDR3 spans 11 residues. From germline, CDR1 is SGHAT and CDR2 FQNNGV. V was trimmed by 8 bases and J by 15 bases, leaving 16 bases between them. The CDR3 DNA is TGTGCCAGCGTTCCCCGAACTAGGGTGTTTTTT. Translation gives CASVPRTRVFF.

The chain is built from TRBV29-1 and TRBJ2-5; 9 nucleotides align to TRBD1. CDR1 SQVTM and CDR2 ANQGSEA come from the germline V gene. V lost 6 bases and J lost 2; bases outside the gene matches: 1. CDR3 length: 12 amino acids. The CDR3 DNA reads TGCAGCGTCGACAGGGGGCAAGAGACCCAGTACTTC. This codes for CSVDRGQETQYF.

This clone was recorded a few times. The V gene is TRBV2, the J gene TRBJ1-5; possible D gene TRBD1, 5 bases. The CDR3 runs to 15 residues. The V and J ends lost 6 bases and 7 bases respectively, with 19 bases between them. From germline, CDR1 is SNHLY and CDR2 FYNNEI. DNA for the CDR3: TGTGCCAGCAGGGATGCCGGGACCCCCCACCAGCCCCAGCATTTT. It specifies CASRDAGTPHQPQHF. The full variable domain, with the rest looked up from reference TRBV2 and TRBJ1-5, is EPEVTQTPSHQVTQMGQEVILRCVPISNHLYFYWYRQILGQKVEFLVSFYNNEISEKSEIFDDQFSVERPDGSNFTLKIRSTKLEDSAMYFCASRDAGTPHQPQHFGDGTRLSIL.

V is TRBV28 and J is TRBJ1-2; D ambiguous. The CDR3 is 13 amino acids. The V and J ends lost 4 bases and 6 bases respectively, with 12 bases between them. Germline V gene data show CDR1 as MDHEN and CDR2 as SYDVKM. CDR3 sequence: CASSSAGPHGYTF. CDR3 nucleotide sequence: TGTGCCAGCAGTTCCGCCGGGCCCCATGGCTACACCTTC.

This clone was found a few times. The V and J genes are TRBV6-5 and TRBJ1-3, with D tentatively TRBD1 (6 bases). CDR3 length: 15 amino acids. The V and J ends lost 2 bases and 2 bases respectively, with 10 bases between them. From germline, CDR1 is MNHEY and CDR2 SVGAGI. In DNA form, the CDR3 reads TGTGCCAGCAGTTACGTCGGGGGGCCTGGAAACACCATATATTTT. The encoded protein is CASSYVGGPGNTIYF.

This clone has just a few counts. This rearrangement joins TRBV24-1 to TRBJ2-3; 8 nucleotides align to TRBD1. Trimming took 1 base from V and 4 from J; bases not matched to a gene: 6. Looked up from germline, CDR1 is KGHDR and CDR2 is SFDVKD. CDR3 length equals 16 residues. This chain's CDR3 is CATSDFDRGASDTQYF. In nucleotides, the CDR3 is TGTGCCACCAGTGATTTCGACAGGGGCGCGTCAGATACGCAGTATTTT.

A note on this clone: An end of the junction differs from the germline gene, which may be a read error. The chain uses TRBV7-7 and TRBJ1-3; D uncertain. Germline V lookup: CDR1 SSHAT, CDR2 FNYEAQ (reference sequence). The CDR3 loop spans 14 amino acids. In nucleotides, the CDR3 is TGTGCTAGCAGCCCTCTCGGGCCTGGAAACACCATATATTTT. Translated, it gives CASSPLGPGNTIYF.

The chain uses TRBV7-2 and TRBJ2-7; D may be TRBD2 (6 bases). The germline gives CDR1 SGHTA, CDR2 FQGNSA. CDR3 size: 15 residues. The V and J ends lost 5 bases and 1 base respectively, with 15 bases between them. CDR3 protein: CASSHPRGNSYEQYF. The CDR3 region has the DNA TGTGCCAGCAGCCATCCCCGGGGGAATTCCTACGAGCAGTACTTC.

This chain joins TRBV10-3 and TRBJ1-5; D possibly corresponds to TRBD1 (6 bases). This CDR3 is 15 amino acids long. V was cut by 6 bases and J by 4 bases, with 16 bases left in between. Germline loops: CDR1 ENHRY, CDR2 SYGVKD. CDR3 loop: CAIRETGLANQPQHF. The DNA for the CDR3 is TGTGCCATCAGGGAGACAGGATTAGCAAATCAGCCCCAGCATTTT.